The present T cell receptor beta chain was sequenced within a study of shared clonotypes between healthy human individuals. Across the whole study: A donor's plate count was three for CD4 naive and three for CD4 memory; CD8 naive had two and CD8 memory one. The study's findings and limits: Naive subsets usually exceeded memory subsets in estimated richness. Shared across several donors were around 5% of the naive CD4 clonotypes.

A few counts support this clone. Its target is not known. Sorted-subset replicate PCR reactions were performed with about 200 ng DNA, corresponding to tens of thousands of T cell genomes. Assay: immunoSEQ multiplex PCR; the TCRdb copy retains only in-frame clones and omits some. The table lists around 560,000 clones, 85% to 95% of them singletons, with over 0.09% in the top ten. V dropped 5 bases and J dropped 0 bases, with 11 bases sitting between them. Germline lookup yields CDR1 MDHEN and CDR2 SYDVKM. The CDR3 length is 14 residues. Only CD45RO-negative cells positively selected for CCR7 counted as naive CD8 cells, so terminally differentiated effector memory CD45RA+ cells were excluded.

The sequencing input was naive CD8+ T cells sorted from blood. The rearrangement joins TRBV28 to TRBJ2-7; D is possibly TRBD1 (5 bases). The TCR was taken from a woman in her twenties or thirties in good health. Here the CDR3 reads CASSPDMLSYEQYF. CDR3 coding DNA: TGTGCCAGCAGTCCGGACATGCTCTCCTACGAGCAGTACTTC.